The clone carrying this T cell receptor (beta chain) was counted only a few times. The entry originates in a study of blood T cell repertoires in COVID-19. Participants came from about 24 US areas, aged about 18 to 89 years. Allocation to cohorts depended on clinical history reported by the participants. Original processing methods: From reference gene primer amplification, estimates of nucleated cell counts were derived. TCRdb's copy holds only in-frame clones and misses some; the assay was immunoSEQ multiplex PCR. That table furnishes V, J and clone size, whereas the DNA furnished D and trimming. The repertoire holds some 150,000 clones, with around 80% as singletons. This CDR3 spans 17 amino acids. In germline, CDR1 is MDHEN, CDR2 SYDVKM. The ends were cut back, 10 bases at V and 3 bases at J, with 25 bases in the middle.

The sample was PBMCs or T cells enriched from blood (not recorded which). The chain has TRBV28 and TRBJ1-5, with a possible D match to TRBD1 (6 bases). The TCR was taken from a woman aged 50 to 60 who had recovered from COVID-19. The DNA of the CDR3 is TGTGCCACCAAGCAGGGCAGGGGAATCTTATACAATCAGCCCCAGCATTTT. This sequence encodes CATKQGRGILYNQPQHF.